This T cell receptor beta chain was recovered during a study of CD8+ T cells in alopecia areata (dated by TCRdb to between 2018 and 2020). Background on the whole study: Treated patients were enrolled in an open-label pilot trial of oral tofacitinib, 5 to 10 mg twice daily, for moderate-to-severe alopecia areata. To study T cell clonal expansion in alopecia areata, the researchers applied high-throughput TCRbeta sequencing to both the C3H/HeJ mouse model and human patients. RNA was extracted with the PAXgene miRNA kit for fixed scalp, the miRNeasy kit for PBMCs, and the RNeasy kit for mouse skin. Biopsies were taken from tofacitinib-treated patients at baseline and at 4 and 24 weeks of treatment, and a later scalp biopsy was taken in several of the tofacitinib-treated patients. Scalp clonality was compared across normal scalp (n=4), patchy alopecia areata scalp (n=8), and alopecia totalis/universalis scalp (n=8). Amplification of TCRbeta CDR3 regions was done by immunoSEQ multiplex PCR using 35 Vbeta forward primers and 13 Jbeta reverse primers. For the treated patients, the SALT score, which quantifies what percentage of scalp surface area is affected, served as the measure of disease severity. In humans, TCRbeta sequencing was performed on scalp tissue and on sorted CD4+ and CD8+ peripheral blood T cells from healthy controls and from patients with patchy or totalis/universalis alopecia areata. Patients received tofacitinib for 6 to 18 months and were then followed off drug for 6 months to check for delayed response and recurrence.

The junction shows trimming of 4 bases on V and 3 bases on J, plus 12 bases between the germline ends. Reading from cysteine to phenylalanine, the CDR3 counts 13 amino acids. The sequence is cut down to CDR3 DNA, 39 bases in frame from base 1. CDR1 SQVTM and CDR2 ANQGSEA are derived from the germline V gene. Overall results and qualifications from the work: Compared with normal scalp, lesional scalp had higher clonality and more expanded CD8+ clones, particularly in alopecia totalis/universalis, a pattern that suggests antigenic drive. Scalp TCR repertoire analysis is complicated because resident alphabeta T cells in normal human skin are also sequenced, whereas mouse skin is dominated by gammadelta T cells. Shared TCR sequences between patients were less evident than in mice, which may be partly attributable to HLA diversity in the patient population. During tofacitinib treatment, many expanded lesional clones remained in scalp and blood, and this persistence may partly explain relapse after treatment is stopped. Scalp clonality and the number of expanded CD8+ clones among the top 100 scalp clones were significantly decreased by tofacitinib. Because the treated cohort was small and included a single nonresponder, larger studies are needed to assess links between baseline CD8+ expansion and response.

Libraries were prepared through the immunoSEQ multiplex PCR assay. For TCR sequencing, RNA was extracted from every sample and reverse transcribed into cDNA to serve as template. First-strand cDNA was synthesized with SuperScript III using a 2:1 mix of oligo-dT and random hexamers. A synthetic immune receptor repertoire was used to gauge amplification bias, and whatever bias remained was removed computationally. The paper's data handling went like this. Raw reads were preprocessed for error removal, and CDR3 was defined according to IMGT conventions as running from the conserved cysteine to phenylalanine. Clonality was computed by normalizing Shannon entropy by log2 of the number of productive unique TCRs and subtracting the result from 1. CD4 or CD8 identity of scalp clones was inferred by cross-referencing scalp TCRbeta sequences with sorted blood CD4 and CD8 repertoires. What TCRdb holds here is the immuneACCESS table cut down to in-frame rearrangements. Part of the clones is not present; checked against another copy, under half of the missing clones reflect an unresolved V gene, and the others are unexplained. V and J calls and clone size are those listed in that table; D and trimming were worked out from the DNA. The table for this sample lists roughly 200,000 clones; 45% to 65% of them were counted only once. The ten largest clones represent around 3.2% of the sample.

Worth noting for this clone: What antigen it recognizes has not been identified. Base quality data are lacking; no much larger clone is found one base away.

The sample's time point label is to be understood as: around 28 days on oral tofacitinib. The treatment or condition label for this specimen denotes: oral pan-JAK inhibitor, 5-10 mg twice daily. Lesional scalp punch biopsies and peripheral blood were obtained from alopecia areata patients. PBMCs were isolated by density centrifugation and stained for CD3, CD4 and CD8, after which CD4+ and CD8+ T cells were sorted on a FACSAria. This TCR derives from a human donor with alopecia areata. The sample here was CD4+ T cells sorted from blood, taken at week 4, from a patient treated with tofacitinib. This receptor chain uses TRBV29-1 and TRBJ1-1; perhaps TRBD1 is the D gene, with 5 bases matching. The nucleotides are TGCAGCGTTGGGGTAGGGGTGGACACTGAAGCTTTCTTT. This is translated as CSVGVGVDTEAFF.